This TCR beta chain was sequenced during a study of cytomegalovirus exposure and HLA in healthy donors. At the level of the study: The early release's HLA-typed donors yielded tens of millions of unique TCRs.

About this clone itself: The antigen remains unidentified.

Study-level findings and limits: A later analysis reported that several of the most significant clusters appeared to be linked to common viral pathogens, among them Epstein-Barr virus. Previously analyzed data showed that most TCR beta V segments were productive at a frequency of about 90% or about 30%.

Germline V gene sequence: CDR1 SGHRS, CDR2 YFSETQ. The CDR3 sequence is 15 residues long. V dropped 4 bases and J dropped 1 base, with 15 bases sitting between them. This PCR relied on a set of 60 Vbeta primers and 13 Jbeta primers. Only in-frame clones appear in the TCRdb table, and some are missing; sequencing was by immunoSEQ multiplex PCR. The table lists over 85,000 clones, 75% to 80% of them singletons, with around 9.6% in the top ten. The sequence came from a male donor in good health and CMV-seropositive. V usage is TRBV5-1 and J usage is TRBJ2-7; TRBD1 might be the D (7 bases). The sample comprised PBMCs. CDR3: CASSPQGGKSYEQYF. CDR3 DNA sequence: TGCGCCAGCAGCCCGCAGGGGGGAAAGTCCTACGAGCAGTACTTC.